The TCR beta chain described here comes from a study of blood T cell repertoires in COVID-19. Study information: Both acute and convalescent COVID-19 samples were obtained from the United States, Italy and Spain. The cDNA or gDNA used as material had been derived from T cells, B-cell-depleted T cells, or PBMCs.

As originally analysed: The authors estimated nucleated cell counts from reference gene primer amplification. The protocol was immunoSEQ multiplex PCR, while the TCRdb copy is restricted to in-frame clones and leaves out a portion. From that table come the V and J calls and clone size; the DNA was used to work out D and trimming. The sample holds fewer than 35,000 clones, approximately 85% seen once. This clone was recorded only once. Source material: peripheral blood. The TCR was taken from a man older than 75 with active COVID-19.

DNA for the CDR3: TGTGCCAGCAGCTTAAGCTATCTGGGACAGGCGACAGATACGCAGTATTTT. Its protein is CASSLSYLGQATDTQYF. The chain is built from TRBV7-2 and TRBJ2-3, with 8 bases lining up with TRBD1. Looked up from germline, CDR1 is SGHTA and CDR2 is FQGNSA. This CDR3 region has 17 residues. Trimming at V came to 2 bases and at J to 3 bases, leaving 10 bases not matched to a gene.